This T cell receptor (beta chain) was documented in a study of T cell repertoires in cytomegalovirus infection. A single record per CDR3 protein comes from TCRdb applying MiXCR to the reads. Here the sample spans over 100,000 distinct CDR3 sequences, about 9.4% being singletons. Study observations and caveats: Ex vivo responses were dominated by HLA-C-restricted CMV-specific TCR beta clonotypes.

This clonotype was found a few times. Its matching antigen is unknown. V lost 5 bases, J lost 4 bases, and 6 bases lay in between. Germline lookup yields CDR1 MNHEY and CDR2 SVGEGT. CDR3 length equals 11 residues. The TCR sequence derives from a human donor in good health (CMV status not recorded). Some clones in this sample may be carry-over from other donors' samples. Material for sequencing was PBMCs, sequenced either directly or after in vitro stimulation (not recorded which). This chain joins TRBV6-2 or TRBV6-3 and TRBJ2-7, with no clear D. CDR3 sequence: CASSRRYEQYF. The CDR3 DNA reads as TGTGCCAGCAGTCGACGGTACGAGCAGTACTTC.